This T cell receptor (beta chain) was obtained from a study of cytomegalovirus exposure and HLA in healthy donors. PCR was performed using 60 Vbeta and 13 Jbeta primers. Only in-frame clones appear in the TCRdb table, and some are missing; sequencing was by immunoSEQ multiplex PCR. Of some 110,000 clones listed, about 78% were seen once; the top ten hold 1% to 1.5%. The CDR3 has 15 amino acids. Per the germline V gene, CDR1 is LGHNA and CDR2 is YNFKEQ. Trimming removed 6 bases from V and 0 bases from J; junction bases left unmatched: 5. The sequenced material came from PBMCs. The receptor comes from a man aged 25-40 years in good health and CMV-seronegative. The chain uses TRBV4-2 and TRBJ1-3, with 7 bases that match TRBD1. CDR3 DNA sequence: TGTGCCAGCAGGCTACAGGGGTCCTCTGGAAACACCATATATTTT. As protein: CASRLQGSSGNTIYF.